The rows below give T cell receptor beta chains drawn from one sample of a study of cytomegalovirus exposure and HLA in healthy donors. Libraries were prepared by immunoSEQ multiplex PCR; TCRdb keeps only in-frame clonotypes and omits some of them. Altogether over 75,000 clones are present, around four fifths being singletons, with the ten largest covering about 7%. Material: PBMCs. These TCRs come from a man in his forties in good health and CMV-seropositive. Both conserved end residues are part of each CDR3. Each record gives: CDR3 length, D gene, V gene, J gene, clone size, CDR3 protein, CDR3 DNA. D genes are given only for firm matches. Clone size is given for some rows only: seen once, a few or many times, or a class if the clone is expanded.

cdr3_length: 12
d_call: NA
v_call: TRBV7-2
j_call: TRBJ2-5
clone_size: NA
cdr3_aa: CASSIREETQYF
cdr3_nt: TGTGCCAGCAGCATCAGGGAAGAGACCCAGTACTTC

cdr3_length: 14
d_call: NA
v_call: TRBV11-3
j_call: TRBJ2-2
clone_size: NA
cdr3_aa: CASSPRTDTGELFF
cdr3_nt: TGTGCCAGCAGCCCCCGGACAGACACCGGGGAGCTGTTTTTT

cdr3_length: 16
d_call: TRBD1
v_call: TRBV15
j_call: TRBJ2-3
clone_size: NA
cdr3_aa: CATSRVTGDPTDTQYF
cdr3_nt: TGTGCCACCAGCAGAGTGACAGGGGACCCAACAGATACGCAGTATTTT

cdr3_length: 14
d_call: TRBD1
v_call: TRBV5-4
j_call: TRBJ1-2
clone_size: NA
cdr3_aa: CASSEGQGDLGYTF
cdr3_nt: TGTGCCAGCAGCGAGGGACAGGGGGATCTTGGCTACACCTTC

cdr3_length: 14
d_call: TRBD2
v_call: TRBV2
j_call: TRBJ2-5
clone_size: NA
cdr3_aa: CASRNLAGVETQYF
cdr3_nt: TGTGCCAGCAGGAATTTAGCGGGAGTGGAGACCCAGTACTTC

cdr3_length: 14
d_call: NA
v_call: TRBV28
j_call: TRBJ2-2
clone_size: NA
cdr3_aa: CASSTSRGIGELFF
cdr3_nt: TGTGCCAGCAGTACCTCCCGCGGGATCGGGGAGCTGTTTTTT

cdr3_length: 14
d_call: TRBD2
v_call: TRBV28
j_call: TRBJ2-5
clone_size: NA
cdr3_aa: CASTPTSGRIGQYF
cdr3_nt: TGTGCCAGCACCCCGACTAGCGGGAGGATCGGGCAGTACTTC

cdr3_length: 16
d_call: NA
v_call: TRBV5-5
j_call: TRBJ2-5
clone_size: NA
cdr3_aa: CASSLRTDRVLGTQYF
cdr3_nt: TGTGCCAGCAGCTTGAGGACAGACCGTGTCTTAGGGACCCAGTACTTC

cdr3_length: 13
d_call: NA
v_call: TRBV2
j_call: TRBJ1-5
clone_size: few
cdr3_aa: CASSNQGTEPQHF
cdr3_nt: TGTGCCAGCAGTAATCAGGGAACGGAGCCCCAGCATTTT

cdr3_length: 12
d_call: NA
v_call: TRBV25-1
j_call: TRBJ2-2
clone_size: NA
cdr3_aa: CASSEYGGSLFF
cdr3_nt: TGTGCCAGCAGTGAATACGGCGGTTCCCTGTTTTTT

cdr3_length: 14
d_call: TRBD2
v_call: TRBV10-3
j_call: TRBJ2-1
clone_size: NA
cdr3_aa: CAIGTSGGGYEQFF
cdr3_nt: TGTGCCATTGGGACTAGCGGGGGCGGGTATGAGCAGTTCTTC

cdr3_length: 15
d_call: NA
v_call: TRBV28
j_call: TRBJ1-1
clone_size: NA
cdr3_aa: CASMVLRAQNTEAFF
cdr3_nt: TGTGCCAGCATGGTGTTGAGGGCGCAAAACACTGAAGCTTTCTTT

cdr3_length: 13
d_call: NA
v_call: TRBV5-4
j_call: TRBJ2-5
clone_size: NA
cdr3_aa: CASSRDSQETQYF
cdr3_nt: TGTGCCAGCAGCCGGGACTCCCAAGAGACCCAGTACTTC

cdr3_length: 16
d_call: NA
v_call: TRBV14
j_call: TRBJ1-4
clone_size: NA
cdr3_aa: CASSQDTGSTNEKLFF
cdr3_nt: TGTGCCAGCAGCCAAGACACGGGATCAACTAATGAAAAACTGTTTTTT

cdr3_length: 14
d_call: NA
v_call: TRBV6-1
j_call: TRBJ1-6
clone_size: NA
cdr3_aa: CASSEGGGNSPLHF
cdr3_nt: TGTGCCAGCAGTGAAGGGGGGGGCAATTCACCCCTCCACTTT

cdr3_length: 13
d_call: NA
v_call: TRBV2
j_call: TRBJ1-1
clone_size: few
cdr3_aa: CARMDQGNTEAFF
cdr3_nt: TGTGCCAGAATGGATCAGGGGAACACTGAAGCTTTCTTT

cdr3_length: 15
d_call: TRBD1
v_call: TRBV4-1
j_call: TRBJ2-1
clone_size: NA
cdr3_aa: CASSFRTGAYNEQFF
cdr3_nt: TGCGCCAGCAGCTTCCGTACAGGGGCCTACAATGAGCAGTTCTTC

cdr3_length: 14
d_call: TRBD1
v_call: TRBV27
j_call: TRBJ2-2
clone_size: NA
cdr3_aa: CASRRTGVTGELFF
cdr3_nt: TGTGCCAGCAGGCGGACAGGGGTAACCGGGGAGCTGTTTTTT

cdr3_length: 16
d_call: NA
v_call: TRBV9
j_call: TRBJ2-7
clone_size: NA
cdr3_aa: CASSVGGSSTPYEQYF
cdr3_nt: TGTGCCAGCAGCGTAGGAGGCAGCTCGACCCCCTACGAGCAGTACTTC

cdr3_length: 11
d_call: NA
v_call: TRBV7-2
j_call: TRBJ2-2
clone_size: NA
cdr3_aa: CASEGTGELFF
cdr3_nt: TGTGCCAGCGAGGGCACCGGGGAGCTGTTTTTT

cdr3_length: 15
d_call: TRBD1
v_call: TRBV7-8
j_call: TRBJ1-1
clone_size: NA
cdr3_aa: CASSYPRQGRTEAFF
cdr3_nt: TGTGCCAGCAGCTACCCGCGACAGGGTCGGACTGAAGCTTTCTTT

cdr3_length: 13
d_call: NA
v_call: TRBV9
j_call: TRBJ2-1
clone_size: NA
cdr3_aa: CASSRYEAGEQFF
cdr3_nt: TGTGCCAGCAGCCGTTACGAGGCTGGTGAGCAGTTCTTC

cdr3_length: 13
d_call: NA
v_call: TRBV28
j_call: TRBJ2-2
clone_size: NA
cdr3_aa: CASSLVDTGELFF
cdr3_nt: TGTGCCAGCAGTTTAGTAGACACCGGGGAGCTGTTTTTT

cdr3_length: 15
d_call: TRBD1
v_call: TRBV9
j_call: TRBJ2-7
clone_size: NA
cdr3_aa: CASSVGTGGSYEQYF
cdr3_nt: TGTGCCAGCAGCGTAGGGACAGGGGGCTCGTACGAGCAGTACTTC

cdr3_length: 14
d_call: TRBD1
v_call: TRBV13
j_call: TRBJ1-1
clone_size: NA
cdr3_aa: CASSWGQGGTEAFF
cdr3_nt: TGCGCCAGCAGCTGGGGACAGGGTGGCACTGAAGCTTTCTTT

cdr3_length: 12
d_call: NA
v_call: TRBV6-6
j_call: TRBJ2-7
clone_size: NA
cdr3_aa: CASSIVSGEQYF
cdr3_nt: TGTGCCAGCAGTATCGTCTCAGGCGAGCAGTACTTC

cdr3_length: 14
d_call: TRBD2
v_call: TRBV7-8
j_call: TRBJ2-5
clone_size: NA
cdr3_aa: CASSFPGLAVTQYF
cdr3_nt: TGTGCCAGCAGCTTTCCGGGACTAGCCGTGACCCAGTACTTC

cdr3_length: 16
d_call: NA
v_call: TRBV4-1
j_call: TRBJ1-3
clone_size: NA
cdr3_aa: CASSQGSAGSGNTIYF
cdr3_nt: TGCGCCAGCAGCCAAGGATCTGCAGGGTCTGGAAACACCATATATTTT

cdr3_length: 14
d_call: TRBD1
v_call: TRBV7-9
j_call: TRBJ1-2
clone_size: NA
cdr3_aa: CASRRQGDYYGYTF
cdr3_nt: TGTGCCAGCAGGCGACAGGGGGACTACTATGGCTACACCTTC

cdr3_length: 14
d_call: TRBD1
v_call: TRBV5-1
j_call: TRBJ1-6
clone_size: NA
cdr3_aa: CASSLNRGNSPLHF
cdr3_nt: TGCGCCAGCAGCTTGAACAGGGGAAATTCACCCCTCCACTTT

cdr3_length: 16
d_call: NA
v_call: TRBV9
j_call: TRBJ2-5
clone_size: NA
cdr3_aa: CASTQGRGAGAETQYF
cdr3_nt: TGTGCCAGCACCCAGGGAAGGGGCGCGGGGGCAGAGACCCAGTACTTC

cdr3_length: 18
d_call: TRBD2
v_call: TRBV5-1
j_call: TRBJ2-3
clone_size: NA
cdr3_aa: CASSSPLGGGSFTDTQYF
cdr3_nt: TGCGCCAGCAGCTCACCCCTTGGGGGGGGTAGCTTTACAGATACGCAGTATTTT

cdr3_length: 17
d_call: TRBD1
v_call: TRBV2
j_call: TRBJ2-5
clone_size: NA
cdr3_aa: CASSVGGSFDREETQYF
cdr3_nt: TGTGCCAGCAGTGTTGGGGGATCTTTTGACAGGGAAGAGACCCAGTACTTC

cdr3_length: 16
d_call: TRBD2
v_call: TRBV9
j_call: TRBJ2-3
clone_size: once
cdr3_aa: CASSVGGLAGLDTQYF
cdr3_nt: TGTGCCAGCAGCGTGGGGGGACTAGCGGGCCTAGATACGCAGTATTTT

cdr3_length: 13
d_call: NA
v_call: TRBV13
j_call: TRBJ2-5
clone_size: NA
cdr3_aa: CAGSLLGGETQYF
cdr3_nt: TGTGCCGGCAGCCTTCTGGGCGGGGAGACCCAGTACTTC

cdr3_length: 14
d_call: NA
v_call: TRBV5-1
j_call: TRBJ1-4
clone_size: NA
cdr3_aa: CTSTGAGVKEKLFF
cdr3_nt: TGCACCAGCACCGGAGCAGGGGTAAAGGAAAAACTGTTTTTT

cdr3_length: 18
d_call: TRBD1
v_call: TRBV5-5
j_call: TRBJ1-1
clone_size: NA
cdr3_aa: CASSLYRDSLQGNTEAFF
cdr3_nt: TGTGCCAGCAGCTTGTACCGGGACAGCCTACAGGGGAACACTGAAGCTTTCTTT

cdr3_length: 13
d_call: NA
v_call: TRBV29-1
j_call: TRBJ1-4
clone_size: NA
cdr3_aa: CSVLRTLGEKLFF
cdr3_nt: TGCAGCGTTCTAAGGACTCTAGGGGAAAAACTGTTTTTT

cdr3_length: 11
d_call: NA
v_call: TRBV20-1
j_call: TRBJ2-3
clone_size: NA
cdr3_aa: CSARLEDTQYF
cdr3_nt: TGCAGTGCAAGACTAGAAGATACGCAGTATTTT

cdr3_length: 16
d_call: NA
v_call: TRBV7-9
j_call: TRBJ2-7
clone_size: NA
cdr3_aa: CASTFLLRDGGDEQYF
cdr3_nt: TGTGCCAGCACCTTCCTCCTCCGGGACGGAGGGGACGAGCAGTACTTC

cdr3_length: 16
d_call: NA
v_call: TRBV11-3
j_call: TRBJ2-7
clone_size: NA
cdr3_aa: CASSLDPRQGYHEQYF
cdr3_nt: TGTGCCAGCAGCTTAGATCCACGGCAGGGTTACCACGAGCAGTACTTC

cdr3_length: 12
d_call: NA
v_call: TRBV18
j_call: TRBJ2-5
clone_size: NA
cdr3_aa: CASSPLQETQYF
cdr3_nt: TGTGCCAGCTCCCCCCTACAAGAGACCCAGTACTTC

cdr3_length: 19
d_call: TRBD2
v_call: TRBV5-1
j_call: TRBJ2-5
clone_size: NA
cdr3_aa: CASSLEVAGAISTGETQYF
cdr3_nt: TGCGCCAGCAGCTTGGAGGTAGCGGGGGCAATCAGTACAGGAGAGACCCAGTACTTC

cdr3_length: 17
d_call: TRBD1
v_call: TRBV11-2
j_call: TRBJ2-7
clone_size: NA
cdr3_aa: CASSLGDTGAIFYEQYF
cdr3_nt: TGTGCCAGCAGCTTAGGTGATACAGGGGCGATTTTTTACGAGCAGTACTTC

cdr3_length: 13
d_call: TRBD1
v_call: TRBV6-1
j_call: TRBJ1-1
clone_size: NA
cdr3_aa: CASGEQGRTEAFF
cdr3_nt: TGTGCCAGCGGGGAACAGGGGAGGACTGAAGCTTTCTTT

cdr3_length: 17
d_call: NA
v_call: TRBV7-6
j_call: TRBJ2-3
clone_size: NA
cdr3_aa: CASSSFVGGSSTDTQYF
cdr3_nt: TGTGCCAGCAGCTCATTTGTGGGAGGTTCCAGCACAGATACGCAGTATTTT

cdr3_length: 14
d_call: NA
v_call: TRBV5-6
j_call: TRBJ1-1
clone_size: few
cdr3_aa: CASSLAGVVTEAFF
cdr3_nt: TGTGCCAGCAGCTTGGCAGGGGTGGTCACTGAAGCTTTCTTT

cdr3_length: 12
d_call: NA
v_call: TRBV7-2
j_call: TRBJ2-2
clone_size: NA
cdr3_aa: CASSVNNGELFF
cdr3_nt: TGTGCCAGCAGCGTTAACAATGGGGAGCTGTTTTTT

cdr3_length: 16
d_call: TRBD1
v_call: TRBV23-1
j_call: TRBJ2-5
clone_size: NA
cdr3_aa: CASSQYADRGGETQYF
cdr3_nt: TGCGCCAGCAGTCAATACGCCGACAGGGGAGGAGAGACCCAGTACTTC

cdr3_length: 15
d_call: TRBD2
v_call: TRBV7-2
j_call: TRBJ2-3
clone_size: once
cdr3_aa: CASSLSGGGKDTQYF
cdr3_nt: TGTGCCAGCAGCCTTAGCGGGGGGGGGAAAGATACGCAGTATTTT

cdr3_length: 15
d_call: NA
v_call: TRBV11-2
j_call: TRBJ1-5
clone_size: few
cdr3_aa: CASSQESAGNQPQHF
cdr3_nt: TGCGCCAGCAGCCAAGAGTCGGCGGGAAATCAGCCCCAGCATTTT

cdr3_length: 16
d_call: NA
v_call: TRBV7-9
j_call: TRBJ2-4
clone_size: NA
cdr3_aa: CASSLGLGQAGNIQYF
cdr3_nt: TGTGCCAGCAGCTTAGGGCTGGGGCAGGCCGGAAACATTCAGTACTTC

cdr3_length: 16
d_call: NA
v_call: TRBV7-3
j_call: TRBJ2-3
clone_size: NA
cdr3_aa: CASSLLRGEGTDTQYF
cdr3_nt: TGTGCCAGCAGCCTCCTGCGGGGCGAAGGCACAGATACGCAGTATTTT

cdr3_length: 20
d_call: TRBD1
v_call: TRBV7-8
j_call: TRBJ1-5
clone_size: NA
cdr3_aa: CASSLANTGGQGYSNQPQHF
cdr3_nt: TGTGCCAGCAGCTTAGCAAATACAGGGGGCCAGGGATATAGCAATCAGCCCCAGCATTTT

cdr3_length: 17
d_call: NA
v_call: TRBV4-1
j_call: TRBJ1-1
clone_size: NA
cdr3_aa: CASSPMGLLRMNTEAFF
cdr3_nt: TGCGCCAGCAGCCCGATGGGGCTTTTAAGGATGAACACTGAAGCTTTCTTT

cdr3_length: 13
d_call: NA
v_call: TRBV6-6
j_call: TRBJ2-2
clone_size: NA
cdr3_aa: CASSYLRTGELFF
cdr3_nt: TGTGCCAGCAGTTACTTGCGCACCGGGGAGCTGTTTTTT

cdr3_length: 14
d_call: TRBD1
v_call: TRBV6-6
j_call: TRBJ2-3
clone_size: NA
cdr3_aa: CASSYGTGADTQYF
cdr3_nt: TGTGCCAGCAGTTACGGGACAGGGGCAGATACGCAGTATTTT

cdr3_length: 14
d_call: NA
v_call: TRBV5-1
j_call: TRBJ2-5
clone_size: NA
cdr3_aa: CASSLGPGEETQYF
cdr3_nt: TGCGCCAGCAGCTTGGGGCCGGGTGAAGAGACCCAGTACTTC